These 29 T cell receptor beta chains originate from one sample sequenced in a study of blood T cell repertoires in COVID-19. Data came from immunoSEQ multiplex PCR; TCRdb stores just in-frame clones and leaves some out. Among about 150,000 clones listed, roughly 84% were seen once. The sequencing input was peripheral blood. These receptor sequences come from a human donor in a cohort sampled during active COVID-19.

V is TRBV5-1 and J is TRBJ2-5; TRBD2 matches at 8 bases. Germline V CDR1 and CDR2: SGHRS, YFSETQ. The CDR3 sequence is 14 residues long. V lost 1 base to trimming and J lost 5 bases; unmatched junction nucleotides: 4. The CDR3 protein is CASSLRGGLETQYF. Here the CDR3 DNA reads TGCGCCAGCAGCTTGCGGGGGGGCCTGGAGACCCAGTACTTC.

This chain joins TRBV7-8 and TRBJ1-5; 9 nucleotides agree with TRBD1. The CDR3 covers 15 residues. Germline values: CDR1 SGHVS, CDR2 FQNEAQ. V shed 4 bases, J shed 7 bases, and the junction held 8 bases outside the gene matches. In DNA form, the CDR3 reads TGTGCCAGCAGCTCCTCGGGACAGGGTAGGCAGCCCCAGCATTTT. It specifies CASSSSGQGRQPQHF.

This clone came up once. The rearrangement uses TRBV5-1 and TRBJ1-6; no firm D call. V lost 5 bases and J 16 bases, leaving 13 bases between the germline ends. Germline CDR1 reads SGHRS; CDR2 reads YFSETQ. CDR3 length equals 11 residues. CDR3 residues: CASSSYGPLHF. The DNA of the CDR3 is TGCGCCAGCAGTTCCTATGGGCCTCTCCACTTT.

The chain uses TRBV9 and TRBJ2-2; 10 bases are a match to TRBD1. V shed 4 bases and J 6 bases; nucleotides not matched to a gene: 6. CDR3 size: 15 residues. The V gene's germline CDR1 is SGDLS and CDR2 YYNGEE. This CDR3 reads CASSLRQGAPGELFF. The CDR3, as DNA: TGTGCCAGCAGCCTCAGACAGGGGGCGCCCGGGGAGCTGTTTTTT.

CDR3 sequence reads: CASGGASGANTGELFF. The CDR3 region has the DNA TGTGCCAGCGGCGGGGCTAGCGGGGCTAACACCGGGGAGCTGTTTTTT. This chain uses TRBV7-2 with TRBJ2-2; 9 bases agree with TRBD2. Trimming took 8 bases from V and 2 from J; bases not matched to a gene: 9. CDR1 is SGHTA and CDR2 is FQGNSA in the germline V gene. The CDR3 totals 16 residues.

CDR3 loop: CASSPQGLGQETQYF. CDR3 nucleotide sequence: TGCGCCAGCAGCCCACAGGGGCTAGGGCAAGAGACCCAGTACTTC. V usage is TRBV5-1 and J usage is TRBJ2-5; 7 bases align to TRBD1. This CDR3 has 15 residues. The V gene's germline CDR1 is SGHRS and CDR2 YFSETQ. With 4 bases clipped from V and 2 bases from J, the junction kept 8 bases outside the gene matches.

This clone was counted a single time. The V gene is TRBV28, the J gene TRBJ1-6; 11 bases agree with TRBD1. Germline-derived CDR1 and CDR2 are MDHEN and SYDVKM. The V and J ends lost 10 bases and 5 bases, in that order; junction bases with no gene match: 4. The CDR3 is 14 residues long. This chain's CDR3 is CATDRGRNNSPLHF. CDR3 in DNA: TGTGCCACGGACAGGGGGCGGAATAATTCACCCCTCCACTTT.

This clone came up once. This chain links TRBV9 with TRBJ2-3; 7 bases match TRBD2. The CDR3 runs 15 residues. In germline, CDR1 is SGDLS, CDR2 YYNGEE. The trim removed 3 bases at V and 0 bases at J, leaving 4 bases unmatched. CDR3 sequence (DNA): TGTGCCAGCAGCGATAGCGGGTCTAGCACAGATACGCAGTATTTT. Its translation is CASSDSGSSTDTQYF.

The chain is built from TRBV19 and TRBJ1-3, with TRBD1 matching 9 bases. The trim removed 6 bases at V and 4 bases at J, leaving 7 bases unmatched. The CDR3 runs to 15 residues. Germline lookup yields CDR1 LNHDA and CDR2 SQIVND (reference sequence). CDR3 region: CASSRGQGGGNTIYF. The CDR3, as DNA: TGTGCCAGTAGCCGGGGACAGGGAGGAGGAAACACCATATATTTT.

This chain joins TRBV27 and TRBJ2-7; no clear D gene. V lost 6 bases, J lost 0 bases, and 12 bases lay in between. Germline V gene sequence: CDR1 MNHEY, CDR2 SMNVEV (reference sequence). The CDR3 loop spans 14 amino acids. For the CDR3, the DNA is TGTGCCAGCAGCCCAAACTCGGTCTCCTACGAGCAGTACGTC. Translating it yields CASSPNSVSYEQYV.

In DNA, the CDR3 is TGTGCTAGTGGTCTCGGGGGTGCGAACTATGGCTACACCTTC. This gives the protein CASGLGGANYGYTF. This chain uses TRBV12-5 with TRBJ1-2; tentatively, D is TRBD1 (5 bases). The CDR3 covers 14 residues. V was cut by 5 bases and J by 2 bases, with 12 bases left in between. Per germline, CDR1 LGHNT and CDR2 FRNRAP.

V and J are TRBV7-2 and TRBJ2-7; a possible D gene is TRBD2 (5 bases). The CDR3 contains 15 residues. The V gene lost 2 bases and the J gene lost 0 bases, with 11 bases spanning the gap. Per germline, CDR1 SGHTA and CDR2 FQGNSA. The CDR3 is CASSLSAGTSYEQYF. DNA of the CDR3: TGTGCCAGCAGCTTATCTGCGGGTACCTCCTACGAGCAGTACTTC.

V usage is TRBV7-9 and J usage is TRBJ1-3; D call uncertain. The V gene lost 5 bases and the J gene lost 2 bases, with 10 bases spanning the gap. CDR1 SEHNR and CDR2 FQNEAQ come from the germline V gene (reference sequence). This CDR3 is 14 amino acids long. In DNA form, the CDR3 reads TGTGCCAGCAGCCGAACGGAGGCTGGAAACACCATATATTTT. Translation: CASSRTEAGNTIYF.

V is TRBV9 and J is TRBJ1-5; no firm D call. The germline V gene encodes CDR1 SGDLS and CDR2 YYNGEE. V was cut by 0 bases and J by 5 bases, with 6 bases left in between. The CDR3 sequence is 13 residues long. The CDR3 is CASSVGHDQPQHF. CDR3 DNA sequence: TGTGCCAGCAGCGTAGGACATGATCAGCCCCAGCATTTT.

V usage is TRBV7-2 and J usage is TRBJ2-3; 10 positions agree with TRBD1. This CDR3 is built from 16 residues. From germline, CDR1 is SGHTA and CDR2 FQGNSA. J was trimmed by 3 bases and V by 1 base; bases with no gene match: 4. The CDR3 is CASSLVGTGATDTQYF. The CDR3 DNA sequence: TGTGCCAGCAGCTTAGTGGGGACAGGGGCTACAGATACGCAGTATTTT.

The V call is TRBV6-1, the J call TRBJ2-3; 10 bases align to TRBD1. The CDR3 has 16 residues. J gave up 5 bases and V 0 bases, and 5 bases lay outside the gene matches. Germline V gives CDR1 MNHNS, CDR2 SASEGT. In DNA, the CDR3 is TGTGCCAGCAGTGAAGCCCTTGGACAGGGGGGAGATACGCAGTATTTT. This encodes CASSEALGQGGDTQYF.

The genes are TRBV7-9 and TRBJ1-2; unclear D gene. CDR1 SEHNR and CDR2 FQNEAQ come from the germline V gene (reference sequence). Trimming stripped 1 base from V and 4 bases from J, with 13 bases between. CDR3 length equals 15 residues. The CDR3 DNA sequence: TGTGCCAGCAGCTTAGATCGTACGGGTCTCTATGGCTACACCTTC. This translates into CASSLDRTGLYGYTF.

This sequence joins TRBV4-2 and TRBJ2-1, with TRBD2 identical over 8 bases. This CDR3 region has 18 residues. Germline V gives CDR1 LGHNA, CDR2 YNFKEQ. V lost 0 bases and J lost 2; bases outside the gene matches: 9. CDR3 residues: CASSQDLQGAGAYNEQFF. The CDR3 nucleotides are TGTGCCAGCAGCCAAGATCTGCAGGGAGCGGGGGCCTACAATGAGCAGTTCTTC.

The V and J genes are TRBV5-4 and TRBJ2-1; perhaps TRBD2 as D (6 bases). This CDR3 is 15 amino acids long. The V and J ends lost 4 bases and 8 bases respectively, with 19 bases between them. From germline, CDR1 is SGHNT and CDR2 YYREEE (reference sequence). The CDR3 sequence is CASSRGTGESHEQFF. For the CDR3, the DNA is TGTGCCAGCAGCCGAGGGACGGGGGAGAGCCATGAGCAGTTCTTC.

This chain's CDR3 is CASSPPDSENTGELFF. In nucleotides, the CDR3 is TGTGCCAGCAGCCCACCGGACAGTGAGAACACCGGGGAGCTGTTTTTT. This chain links TRBV7-9 with TRBJ2-2, with D tentatively TRBD1 (6 bases). Germline V lookup: CDR1 SEHNR, CDR2 FQNEAQ (reference sequence). The CDR3 sequence is 16 residues long. Trimming cost V 5 bases and J 1 base, with 14 bases left between them.

The CDR3 DNA reads as TGTGCCAGCCTGACTAGCGGGAGGAGGAGAATGACCGGGGAGCTGTTTTTT. Protein product: CASLTSGRRRMTGELFF. The V and J genes are TRBV28 and TRBJ2-2; 13 positions match TRBD2. Per the germline V gene, CDR1 is MDHEN and CDR2 is SYDVKM. V shed 8 bases and J 5 bases; nucleotides not matched to a gene: 11. The CDR3 totals 17 residues.

Comment on this clone: Other nucleotide sequences from this sample produce the same CDR3. This chain joins TRBV29-1 and TRBJ1-1; D is undetermined. The V gene's germline CDR1 is SQVTM and CDR2 ANQGSEA. CDR3 length: 12 amino acids. Between the trimmed V and J ends, which lost 6 bases and 5 bases, there was a span of 13 bases. CDR3 DNA sequence: TGCAGCGTAGCCGAGGGAGGGACTGAAGCTTTCTTT. It specifies CSVAEGGTEAFF.

The chain recombines TRBV19 with TRBJ2-2, with 9 bases identical to TRBD1. V lost 6 bases, J lost 2 bases, and 1 base stayed unmatched. Germline CDR1 is LNHDA and CDR2 is SQIVND (reference sequence). The CDR3 is 14 residues long. In DNA, the CDR3 is TGTGCCAGTAGGGACAGGGGAAACACCGGGGAGCTGTTTTTT. This sequence encodes CASRDRGNTGELFF.

The chain recombines TRBV18 with TRBJ1-2, with TRBD1 as a possible D gene (6 bases). The CDR3 is made up of 14 amino acids. CDR1 is KGHSH, CDR2 LQKENI, per germline. V lost 5 bases and J lost 3, with 13 bases in between. This chain's CDR3 is CASSEQGLDYGYTF. DNA of the CDR3: TGTGCCAGCTCAGAACAGGGTCTCGACTATGGCTACACCTTC.

The genes are TRBV11-3 and TRBJ2-1, with D possibly TRBD2 on 6 matching bases. Trimming cost V 4 bases and J 5 bases, with 12 bases left between them. The CDR3 sequence is 14 residues long. Per germline, CDR1 SGHNT and CDR2 YENEEA. CDR3 region: CASSYESSDNEQFF. CDR3 sequence (DNA): TGTGCCAGCAGCTATGAATCTAGCGACAATGAGCAGTTCTTC.

The chain carries TRBV5-1 and TRBJ2-1; TRBD2 is a possible D gene (5 bases). Germline values: CDR1 SGHRS, CDR2 YFSETQ. V was shortened by 4 bases and J by 0 bases, with 11 bases between the two germline ends. The CDR3 has 15 amino acids. CDR3 nucleotide sequence: TGCGCCAGCAGCGGGAGTTCGAGCTCCTACAATGAGCAGTTCTTC. Its protein product is CASSGSSSSYNEQFF. Supplemented by reference TRBV5-1 and TRBJ2-1, the full variable domain reads KAGVTQTPRYLIKTRGQQVTLSCSPISGHRSVSWYQQTPGQGLQFLFEYFSETQRNKGNFPGRFSGRQFSNSRSEMNVSTLELGDSALYLCASSGSSSSYNEQFFGPGTRLTVL.

This sequence joins TRBV9 and TRBJ2-5, with D hard to call. Trimming left V 3 bases short and J 5 bases short, with 14 bases between. CDR1 and CDR2 from the germline V gene are SGDLS and YYNGEE. The CDR3 sequence is 14 residues long. The CDR3 is CASSAFRGGETQYF. The CDR3 nucleotides are TGTGCCAGCAGCGCATTTAGAGGTGGGGAGACCCAGTACTTC. Supplemented by reference TRBV9 and TRBJ2-5, the full variable domain reads DSGVTQTPKHLITATGQRVTLRCSPRSGDLSVYWYQQSLDQGLQFLIQYYNGEERAKGNILERFSAQQFPDLHSELNLSSLELGDSALYFCASSAFRGGETQYFGPGTRLLVL.

The rearrangement joins TRBV3-1 (or the pseudogene TRBV3-2) to TRBJ1-4; D unresolved. Germline CDR1 is LGHDT and CDR2 is YNNKEL (reference sequence). This CDR3 contains 15 residues. Trimming removed 0 bases from V and 10 bases from J, with 15 bases in between. The CDR3 reads CASSQDSSYTGKLFF. The DNA for the CDR3 is TGTGCCAGCAGCCAAGACTCCTCATACACGGGAAAACTGTTTTTT.

The chain couples TRBV11-2 to TRBJ2-5, with D uncertain. Germline assignment: CDR1 SGHAT and CDR2 FQNNGV. CDR3 length: 13 amino acids. V shed 5 bases and J shed 9 bases, with 16 bases lying between them. CDR3 sequence (DNA): TGTGCCAGCAGCGGCCCCAATCCAGTTTCCCAGTACTTC. Translated: CASSGPNPVSQYF.